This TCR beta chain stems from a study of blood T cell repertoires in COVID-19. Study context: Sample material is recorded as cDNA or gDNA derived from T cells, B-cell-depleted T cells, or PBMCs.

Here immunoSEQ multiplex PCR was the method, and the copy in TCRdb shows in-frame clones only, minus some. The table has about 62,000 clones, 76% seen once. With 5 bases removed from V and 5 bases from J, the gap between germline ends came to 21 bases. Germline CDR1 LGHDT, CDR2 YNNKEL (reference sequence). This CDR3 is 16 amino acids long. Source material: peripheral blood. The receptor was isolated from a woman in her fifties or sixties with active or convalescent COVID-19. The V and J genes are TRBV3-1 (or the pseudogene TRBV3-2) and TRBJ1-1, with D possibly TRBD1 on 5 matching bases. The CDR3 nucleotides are TGTGCCAGCAGCTTGGGGACGGGAGGAGTGGGAACTGAAGCTTTCTTT. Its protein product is CASSLGTGGVGTEAFF.